This T cell receptor (beta chain) derives from a study of beta chain features in type 1 diabetes. In this sample, this clone turned up a few times. Its antigen is undetermined. Study results and limitations: PCR might favor shorter templates, but any such skew would affect patients and controls equally. TCRB CDR3s from Type 1 diabetes patients were moderately but significantly shorter in all four CD4+ subsets.

V dropped 1 base and J dropped 3; count of bases not matched to a gene: 1. The V gene's germline CDR1 is SEHNR and CDR2 FQNEAQ (reference sequence). There are 15 residues in the CDR3. Isolated RNA was reverse transcribed in full, so expressed TCRB transcripts were sequenced. The table came from immunoSEQ multiplex PCR; TCRdb's copy has only in-frame clones and leaves some out. The data contain around 97,000 clones, roughly 28% of them seen just once; the ten biggest clones take up 0.5% to 0.6%. Blood was drawn once from each donor into heparinised tubes. The draws averaged about 120 mL. Each of the CD4+ naive, central memory, regulatory and stem cell-like memory populations was sorted via CD45RO/CCR7/CD25/CD127/CD95/CD27.

The sequencing sample was made of central memory CD4+ T cells from blood. This clonotype originated in a woman aged 18-29 years with type 1 diabetes. The chain joins TRBV7-9 to TRBJ2-1, with 9 bases identical to TRBD2. The CDR3 protein is CASSLELAGYNEQFF. DNA for the CDR3: TGTGCCAGCAGCTTAGAACTAGCGGGCTACAATGAGCAGTTCTTC.